A single sample is the source of the 20 T cell receptor beta chains below, sequenced in a study of shared clonotypes between healthy human individuals. The protocol was immunoSEQ multiplex PCR, while the TCRdb copy is restricted to in-frame clones and leaves out a portion. This sample carries more than 2,000,000 clones, roughly 93% of them seen once, and the ten largest clones take under 0.45%. Sequencing input: naive CD4+ T cells from PBMCs. The subset: CD45RA+ positively selected. These receptors were collected from a man aged 18 to 30 in good health. Some clones in this sample may be carry-over from other donors' samples.

This clone came up once. The chain links TRBV11-1 to TRBJ1-6; D is unresolved. Trimming shortened V by 1 base and J by 7 bases, and 8 bases separated the two germline ends. This CDR3 is built from 14 residues. CDR1 and CDR2 from the germline V gene are SGHAT and FQDESV (reference sequence). The chain's CDR3 is CASSLVPGNSPLHF. In DNA, the CDR3 is TGTGCCAGCAGCTTAGTCCCGGGGAATTCACCCCTCCACTTT.

The chain is built from TRBV6-5 and TRBJ1-1; TRBD1 matches at 11 bases. The V and J ends lost 4 bases and 5 bases, in that order; junction bases with no gene match: 6. The CDR3 is 15 amino acids. The germline V gene encodes CDR1 MNHEY and CDR2 SVGAGI. The CDR3 here is CASSFIGTGGTEAFF. Written as DNA, the CDR3 is TGTGCCAGCAGTTTCATAGGGACAGGGGGAACTGAAGCTTTCTTT.

V is TRBV6-1 and J is TRBJ2-5; no definite D call. CDR3 length: 13 amino acids. V shed 7 bases and J shed 5 bases, with 14 bases lying between them. Germline V gene lookup returns CDR1 MNHNS and CDR2 SASEGT. This CDR3 is CASNGWVEETQYF. The DNA of the CDR3 is TGTGCCAGCAACGGGTGGGTGGAGGAGACCCAGTACTTC.

V is TRBV7-2 and J is TRBJ1-5, with D possibly TRBD1 on 6 matching bases. Deletions cut 5 bases from V and 3 bases from J, with 11 bases between. This CDR3 contains 14 residues. The germline V gene has CDR1 SGHTA and CDR2 FQGNSA. The CDR3 sequence is CASSKQGHNQPQHF. For the CDR3, the DNA is TGTGCCAGCAGCAAACAGGGCCACAATCAGCCCCAGCATTTT.

CDR3 loop: CASSLVPISGNTIYF. The DNA for the CDR3 is TGTGCCAGCAGCTTGGTGCCGATCTCTGGAAACACCATATATTTT. The genes are TRBV5-4 and TRBJ1-3; D unclear. Trimming removed 0 bases at V and 0 bases at J, with 7 bases between. This CDR3 region has 15 residues. From germline, CDR1 is SGHNT and CDR2 YYREEE (reference sequence).

The chain uses TRBV28 and TRBJ2-7; 7 nucleotides match TRBD2. In germline, CDR1 is MDHEN, CDR2 SYDVKM. The CDR3 covers 15 residues. Losses at the gene ends were 6 bases for V and 0 bases for J; bases not matched to a gene: 8. CDR3 nucleotide sequence: TGTGCCAGCAGCCGTGGGGGGGTTTTCTCCTACGAGCAGTACTTC. As protein: CASSRGGVFSYEQYF.

This chain connects TRBV2 to TRBJ2-7; 9 bases are a match to TRBD1. Germline values: CDR1 SNHLY, CDR2 FYNNEI. Losses at the gene ends were 4 bases for V and 4 bases for J; bases not matched to a gene: 14. The CDR3 length is 17 residues. Written as DNA, the CDR3 is TGTGCCAGCAGTGTGGGACAGGGCTCGAGCGGAGGATACGAGCAGTACTTC. Protein: CASSVGQGSSGGYEQYF.

This clone turned up a few times. The gene calls are TRBV5-5 and TRBJ1-1; D remains ambiguous. Germline CDR1 and CDR2: SGHKS and YYEKEE (reference sequence). The V end lost 1 base, the J end lost 0 bases, and 1 base lay between the germline ends. This CDR3 region has 12 residues. CDR3 nucleotides: TGTGCCAGCAGCTTGATGAACACTGAAGCTTTCTTT. It translates to CASSLMNTEAFF.

The CDR3 protein is CASSRLPQSGDTEAFF. The CDR3 nucleotides read TGCGCCAGCAGCCGATTACCTCAAAGTGGGGACACTGAAGCTTTCTTT. This sequence joins TRBV5-1 and TRBJ1-1, with D unresolved. Per germline, CDR1 SGHRS and CDR2 YFSETQ. V lost 4 bases and J 3 bases, leaving 19 bases between the germline ends. The CDR3 is 16 amino acids.

The rearrangement links TRBV28 to TRBJ2-6; D remains ambiguous. V lost 5 bases, J lost 5 bases, and 13 bases lay in between. This CDR3 has 15 amino acids. Germline V CDR1 and CDR2: MDHEN, SYDVKM. The CDR3: CASSQYRDRANVLTF. For the CDR3, the DNA is TGTGCCAGCAGTCAATACCGAGACAGGGCCAACGTCCTGACTTTC.

The V gene is TRBV11-2, the J gene TRBJ1-3; D not certain. V was shortened by 5 bases and J by 4 bases, with 9 bases between the two germline ends. CDR1 and CDR2 from the germline V gene are SGHAT and FQNNGV. The CDR3 is 13 amino acids. The CDR3 bases are TGTGCCAGCAGCGCCTCGTGGGGAAACACCATATATTTT. Protein: CASSASWGNTIYF. Using reference TRBV11-2 and TRBJ1-3 for the parts outside the CDR3, the full variable domain is EAGVAQSPRYKIIEKRQSVAFWCNPISGHATLYWYQQILGQGPKLLIQFQNNGVVDDSQLPKDRFSAERLKGVDSTLKIQPAKLEDSAVYLCASSASWGNTIYFGEGSWLTVV.

The chain recombines TRBV6-5 with TRBJ2-5, with D maybe TRBD1 (5 bases). This CDR3 comprises 13 residues. Germline V CDR1 and CDR2: MNHEY, SVGAGI. V was cut by 9 bases and J by 9 bases, with 20 bases left in between. CDR3 nucleotide sequence: TGTGCCAGTCGCCTTAGTGGGGCCTTGTCCCAGTACTTC. Its translation is CASRLSGALSQYF.

With regard to this clone: At the DNA level, this CDR3 is encoded by other sequences in the same sample as well. J is TRBJ2-6 and V is TRBV7-2, with unresolved D. Germline assignment: CDR1 SGHTA and CDR2 FQGNSA. This CDR3 region has 15 residues. V shed 0 bases and J shed 1 base, with 4 bases lying between them. CDR3 nucleotide sequence: TGTGCCAGCAGCTTAGCAGGGTCTGGGGCCAACGTCCTGACTTTC. Protein: CASSLAGSGANVLTF.

The genes are TRBV18 and TRBJ1-2; TRBD1 might be the D (5 bases). Trimming stripped 2 bases from V and 7 bases from J, with 14 bases between. Germline V gene lookup returns CDR1 KGHSH and CDR2 LQKENI. This CDR3 is 14 amino acids long. CDR3 DNA: TGTGCCAGCTCACCAAGGAGAGGGGACGCTGGCTACACCTTC. Translation gives CASSPRRGDAGYTF.

This clone appeared once. The chain's CDR3 is CASSLGQGPTF. CDR3 DNA: TGTGCCAGCAGCTTAGGACAGGGCCCGACCTTC. V gene TRBV7-8 combines with J gene TRBJ1-2; 7 positions match TRBD1. The CDR3 is 11 amino acids. V shed 1 base, J shed 14 bases, and the junction held 4 bases outside the gene matches. Germline V CDR1 and CDR2: SGHVS, FQNEAQ.

The V gene is TRBV19, the J gene TRBJ1-2, with 8 bases that match TRBD1. V lost 5 bases, J lost 4 bases, and 6 bases stayed unmatched. The CDR3 sequence is 14 residues long. The germline gives CDR1 LNHDA, CDR2 SQIVND (reference sequence). The CDR3 DNA follows: TGTGCCAGTAGTGCGACAGGGGAGGCCTATGGCTACACCTTC. This sequence encodes CASSATGEAYGYTF.

A remark on this clone: This sample also contains other DNA sequences that code for the same CDR3. The rearrangement uses TRBV6-6 and TRBJ2-3; no clear D. CDR3 length: 13 residues. Deletions cut 0 bases from V and 0 bases from J, with 1 base between. CDR1 is MNHNY, CDR2 SVGAGI, per germline (reference sequence). CDR3 DNA: TGTGCCAGCAGTTACTCGAGCACAGATACGCAGTATTTT. Protein: CASSYSSTDTQYF.

The rearrangement uses TRBV7-3 and TRBJ2-2, with 10 bases fitting TRBD2. The CDR3 length is 18 residues. In germline, CDR1 is SGHTA, CDR2 FQGTGA. V was clipped by 5 bases and J by 5 bases; unmatched bases: 14. Written as DNA, the CDR3 is TGTGCCAGCAGCCGACGGACCTCTAGCGGGAGTGGGACCGGGGAGCTGTTTTTT. Its translation is CASSRRTSSGSGTGELFF.

This chain's CDR3 is CASSVGQGPYEQYF. The CDR3 DNA reads TGTGCCAGCAGCGTGGGACAGGGCCCCTACGAGCAGTACTTC. The chain joins TRBV5-4 to TRBJ2-7; TRBD1 aligns across 9 bases. V dropped 4 bases and J dropped 2; count of bases not matched to a gene: 4. The CDR3 covers 14 residues. CDR1 SGHNT and CDR2 YYREEE come from the germline V gene (reference sequence).

This chain links TRBV5-1 with TRBJ2-1; D may match TRBD1 or TRBD2 (6 bases each). The V end lost 0 bases, the J end lost 4 bases, and 8 bases lay between the germline ends. Germline loops: CDR1 SGHRS, CDR2 YFSETQ. CDR3 size: 14 residues. The CDR3 DNA reads as TGCGCCAGCAGCTTGGGGAGGGGGTACAATGAGCAGTTCTTC. Translated, it gives CASSLGRGYNEQFF.